These T cell receptor beta chains were read from a single sample in a study of cytotoxic CD8 clonotypes in ibrutinib-treated CLL. This table comes from immunoSEQ multiplex PCR, and its TCRdb copy is limited to in-frame clones, with some not included. The sample lists more than 200,000 clones, 70% occurring once. Sequencing was performed on PBMCs, taken after 24 months of ibrutinib treatment. The receptors come from a human donor with chronic lymphocytic leukemia. The CDR3 runs from the conserved cysteine through the conserved F or W. A D gene is named only where the DNA matches it firmly. The size field is filled for only some rows; it gives once, few, many or a size class.

abundance: NA; d_gene: NA; j_gene: TRBJ2-1; v_gene: TRBV7-3; CDR3nt: TGTGCCAGCAGCTCATCAGCCTACAATGAGCAGTTCTTC; CDR3aa: CASSSSAYNEQFF
abundance: NA; d_gene: TRBD2; j_gene: TRBJ2-3; v_gene: TRBV7-7; CDR3nt: TGTGCTAGCAGCTTAGCGGGGGAGGGTACGCAGTATTTT; CDR3aa: CASSLAGEGTQYF
abundance: NA; d_gene: TRBD2; j_gene: TRBJ2-7; v_gene: TRBV27; CDR3nt: TGTGCCAGCAGTTTACTGGGCGGGAGCGGCCGCGAGCAGTACTTC; CDR3aa: CASSLLGGSGREQYF
abundance: NA; d_gene: TRBD2; j_gene: TRBJ2-3; v_gene: TRBV6-6; CDR3nt: TGTGCCAGCAGTTACGGTGGGGGGGCAGATACGCAGTATTTT; CDR3aa: CASSYGGGADTQYF
abundance: NA; d_gene: NA; j_gene: TRBJ2-3; v_gene: TRBV11-3; CDR3nt: TGTGCCAGCAGCTTCGGCGGAGACCCAGATACGCAGTATTTT; CDR3aa: CASSFGGDPDTQYF
abundance: NA; d_gene: TRBD1; j_gene: TRBJ1-1; v_gene: TRBV6-5; CDR3nt: TGTGCCAGCAGAACAGGGGGCGGCACTGAAGCTTTCTTT; CDR3aa: CASRTGGGTEAFF
abundance: NA; d_gene: TRBD1; j_gene: TRBJ2-7; v_gene: TRBV5-1; CDR3nt: TGCGCCAGCAGCTCACGAACAGGGGGCTTCGACGAGCAGTACTTC; CDR3aa: CASSSRTGGFDEQYF
abundance: few; d_gene: TRBD2; j_gene: TRBJ2-7; v_gene: TRBV5-6; CDR3nt: TGTGCCAGCACGCGGGAGGTGTACGGCGAGCAGTACTTC; CDR3aa: CASTREVYGEQYF
abundance: NA; d_gene: TRBD2; j_gene: TRBJ2-1; v_gene: TRBV29-1; CDR3nt: TGCAGCGTCAGGTCGGAAGCGGGAGGGTCCTACAATGAGCAGTTCTTC; CDR3aa: CSVRSEAGGSYNEQFF
abundance: few; d_gene: NA; j_gene: TRBJ1-2; v_gene: TRBV5-1; CDR3nt: TGCGCCAGCAGCCTCAACATGGACAGTTCGAATGGCTACACCTTC; CDR3aa: CASSLNMDSSNGYTF
abundance: NA; d_gene: NA; j_gene: TRBJ2-5; v_gene: TRBV18; CDR3nt: TGTGCCAGCTCACCAGAGGGCGGCGACGAGACCCAGTACTTC; CDR3aa: CASSPEGGDETQYF
abundance: NA; d_gene: NA; j_gene: TRBJ2-5; v_gene: TRBV6-5; CDR3nt: TGTGCCAGCAGTTACTCGGCTGGGAGTGGAGAGACCCAGTACTTC; CDR3aa: CASSYSAGSGETQYF
abundance: NA; d_gene: NA; j_gene: TRBJ2-2; v_gene: TRBV28; CDR3nt: TGTGCCAGCAAAGAGTTTGGACTCCCGAGTACCGGGGAGCTGTTTTTT; CDR3aa: CASKEFGLPSTGELFF
abundance: few; d_gene: TRBD1; j_gene: TRBJ2-3; v_gene: TRBV18; CDR3nt: TGTGCCAGCTCACTTTCGGGACAGGTCACAGATACGCAGTATTTT; CDR3aa: CASSLSGQVTDTQYF
abundance: NA; d_gene: NA; j_gene: TRBJ2-2; v_gene: TRBV29-1; CDR3nt: TGCAGCGTTGACCAAGGCGTGGTCGGGGAGCTGTTTTTT; CDR3aa: CSVDQGVVGELFF
abundance: NA; d_gene: NA; j_gene: TRBJ1-5; v_gene: TRBV5-1; CDR3nt: TGCGCCAGCAGCTTGGTGGCCGGGGCTGATCAGCCCCAGCATTTT; CDR3aa: CASSLVAGADQPQHF
abundance: NA; d_gene: TRBD2; j_gene: TRBJ2-1; v_gene: TRBV18; CDR3nt: TGTGCCAGCTCACCTCCTGTAGGGAGGGCTCGGGACAATGAGCAGTTCTTC; CDR3aa: CASSPPVGRARDNEQFF
abundance: few; d_gene: TRBD1; j_gene: TRBJ1-2; v_gene: TRBV5-1; CDR3nt: TGCGCCAGCAGCTTGGATCAGGGGGCGGATGGCTACACCTTC; CDR3aa: CASSLDQGADGYTF
abundance: NA; d_gene: NA; j_gene: TRBJ2-7; v_gene: TRBV28; CDR3nt: TGTGCCAGCAGTTTAGGGGGGACAATTCCCTACGAGCAGTACTTC; CDR3aa: CASSLGGTIPYEQYF
abundance: NA; d_gene: NA; j_gene: TRBJ1-5; v_gene: TRBV30; CDR3nt: TGTGCCTGGAGCCTTAGCTTCAACAATCAGCCCCAGCATTTT; CDR3aa: CAWSLSFNNQPQHF
abundance: NA; d_gene: NA; j_gene: TRBJ2-2; v_gene: TRBV4-1; CDR3nt: TGCGCCAGCAGCCAAGAATGGGGGTACACCGGGGAGCTGTTTTTT; CDR3aa: CASSQEWGYTGELFF
abundance: NA; d_gene: NA; j_gene: TRBJ2-5; v_gene: TRBV9; CDR3nt: TGTGCCAGCAGCGTAGCGGCAGGTGCAGTTGTAACCCAGTACTTC; CDR3aa: CASSVAAGAVVTQYF
abundance: NA; d_gene: NA; j_gene: TRBJ2-2; v_gene: TRBV7-2; CDR3nt: TGTGCCAGCAGCTTAGTGTATGGGTCAGTCTGGGGCGGGGAGCTGTTTTTT; CDR3aa: CASSLVYGSVWGGELFF
abundance: few; d_gene: TRBD1; j_gene: TRBJ1-2; v_gene: TRBV6-5; CDR3nt: TGTGCCAGCAAGACAGGGCCAGATCCCTATGGCTACACCTTC; CDR3aa: CASKTGPDPYGYTF
abundance: NA; d_gene: TRBD2; j_gene: TRBJ2-5; v_gene: TRBV18; CDR3nt: TGTGCCAGCTCACCCGGGACTAGCGGGGAAGAGACCCAGTACTTC; CDR3aa: CASSPGTSGEETQYF
abundance: NA; d_gene: NA; j_gene: TRBJ1-2; v_gene: TRBV7-3; CDR3nt: TGTGCCAGCAGCCCCTCCAACCTCGGTGGCTACACCTTC; CDR3aa: CASSPSNLGGYTF
abundance: NA; d_gene: TRBD1; j_gene: TRBJ1-1; v_gene: TRBV15; CDR3nt: TGTGCCACCAGCCAGCGGACAGGGGGGAACACTGAAGCTTTCTTT; CDR3aa: CATSQRTGGNTEAFF
abundance: NA; d_gene: NA; j_gene: TRBJ2-6; v_gene: TRBV11-2; CDR3nt: TGTGCCAGCAGCTTAGGGTCTGGGGCCAACGTCCTGACTTTC; CDR3aa: CASSLGSGANVLTF
abundance: NA; d_gene: NA; j_gene: TRBJ2-1; v_gene: TRBV6-4; CDR3nt: TGTGCCAGCAGTGACTCTTTTCAGTATCAATCCTACAATGAGCAGTTCTTC; CDR3aa: CASSDSFQYQSYNEQFF
abundance: NA; d_gene: TRBD2; j_gene: TRBJ2-4; v_gene: TRBV11-2; CDR3nt: TGTGCCAGCAGCTTAGACTCTTTTTTCCTCCCGGGGGGCATTCAGTACTTC; CDR3aa: CASSLDSFFLPGGIQYF
abundance: NA; d_gene: NA; j_gene: TRBJ2-3; v_gene: TRBV19; CDR3nt: TGTGCCAGTAGTAAAGGAGGGGGGGATACGCAGTATTTT; CDR3aa: CASSKGGGDTQYF
abundance: NA; d_gene: NA; j_gene: TRBJ2-7; v_gene: TRBV28; CDR3nt: TGTGCCAGCATGCGGGGTGGGGAGTCTTACGAGCAGTACTTC; CDR3aa: CASMRGGESYEQYF
abundance: few; d_gene: TRBD1; j_gene: TRBJ1-2; v_gene: TRBV27; CDR3nt: TGTGCCAGCAGTTTCTTGGGACAGGGTGACTATGGCTACACCTTC; CDR3aa: CASSFLGQGDYGYTF
abundance: NA; d_gene: NA; j_gene: TRBJ2-1; v_gene: TRBV29-1; CDR3nt: TGCAGCGTTGAAGGGGCCAACCGACCAAGGAATGAGCAGTTCTTC; CDR3aa: CSVEGANRPRNEQFF
abundance: NA; d_gene: TRBD1; j_gene: TRBJ2-2; v_gene: TRBV4-1; CDR3nt: TGCGCCAGCAGCCTCCTCCTTAGGGACAGGGGCACCGGGGAGCTGTTTTTT; CDR3aa: CASSLLLRDRGTGELFF
abundance: NA; d_gene: NA; j_gene: TRBJ1-1; v_gene: TRBV28; CDR3nt: TGTGCCAGCCGCGGGGGAGACACTGAAGCTTTCTTT; CDR3aa: CASRGGDTEAFF
abundance: NA; d_gene: NA; j_gene: TRBJ2-7; v_gene: TRBV28; CDR3nt: TGTGCCAGCACCACAGGGAGGTACGAGCAGTACTTC; CDR3aa: CASTTGRYEQYF
abundance: NA; d_gene: NA; j_gene: TRBJ2-7; v_gene: TRBV29-1; CDR3nt: TGCAGCGTTCTCGGGGCCCCCACTGTAGAGCAGTACTTC; CDR3aa: CSVLGAPTVEQYF
abundance: NA; d_gene: NA; j_gene: TRBJ1-1; v_gene: TRBV7-3; CDR3nt: TGTGCCAGCAGCACCCTCCTGAACACTGAAGCTTTCTTT; CDR3aa: CASSTLLNTEAFF
abundance: NA; d_gene: NA; j_gene: TRBJ2-5; v_gene: TRBV5-1; CDR3nt: TGCGCCAGCAATGTCGGGCAGACCCAGTACTTC; CDR3aa: CASNVGQTQYF
abundance: few; d_gene: NA; j_gene: TRBJ2-5; v_gene: TRBV28; CDR3nt: TGTGCCAGCAGTTTACCGAGAGAGACCCAGTACTTC; CDR3aa: CASSLPRETQYF
abundance: NA; d_gene: TRBD1; j_gene: TRBJ1-4; v_gene: TRBV5-1; CDR3nt: TGCGCCAGCAGCGGCGGACAGGGGGCCGCAACTAATGAAAAACTGTTTTTT; CDR3aa: CASSGGQGAATNEKLFF
abundance: NA; d_gene: NA; j_gene: TRBJ2-1; v_gene: TRBV7-9; CDR3nt: TGTGCCAGCAGCGGGGGCGGATACAATGAGCAGTTCTTC; CDR3aa: CASSGGGYNEQFF
abundance: NA; d_gene: TRBD2; j_gene: TRBJ2-5; v_gene: TRBV9; CDR3nt: TGTGCCAGCAGCCCGGGAGGGTACCAAGAGACCCAGTACTTC; CDR3aa: CASSPGGYQETQYF
abundance: NA; d_gene: NA; j_gene: TRBJ1-4; v_gene: TRBV6-5; CDR3nt: TGTGCCAGCACCTATACTGGGACTAATGAAAAACTGTTTTTT; CDR3aa: CASTYTGTNEKLFF
abundance: NA; d_gene: TRBD1; j_gene: TRBJ1-2; v_gene: TRBV6-5; CDR3nt: TGTGCCAGCAGTTACGCAGGGGGTATATATGGCTACACCTTC; CDR3aa: CASSYAGGIYGYTF
abundance: NA; d_gene: NA; j_gene: TRBJ1-2; v_gene: TRBV28; CDR3nt: TGTGCCAGCGGGACCAGGGTGGGCTATGGCTACACCTTC; CDR3aa: CASGTRVGYGYTF
abundance: NA; d_gene: TRBD2; j_gene: TRBJ2-7; v_gene: TRBV27; CDR3nt: TGTGCCAGCAGCCAGACTAGCGGGAGTTCTGTATATTACGAGCAGTACTTC; CDR3aa: CASSQTSGSSVYYEQYF
abundance: NA; d_gene: TRBD2; j_gene: TRBJ2-3; v_gene: TRBV9; CDR3nt: TGTGCCAGCAGCGTGGATGTGACTAGCGGGAGGTATACGCAGTATTTT; CDR3aa: CASSVDVTSGRYTQYF
abundance: NA; d_gene: NA; j_gene: TRBJ2-2; v_gene: TRBV27; CDR3nt: TGTGCCAGCAGTTTACGGGGCCGGGAGTCCGGGGAGCTGTTTTTT; CDR3aa: CASSLRGRESGELFF
abundance: NA; d_gene: TRBD2; j_gene: TRBJ2-3; v_gene: TRBV4-3; CDR3nt: TGCGCCAGCAGCCAAGAGACGGGAGGGCCAGATACGCAGTATTTT; CDR3aa: CASSQETGGPDTQYF
abundance: NA; d_gene: NA; j_gene: TRBJ2-1; v_gene: TRBV9; CDR3nt: TGTGCCAGCAGCTCTACGACCCTGGCGGGCTCCTACAATGAGCAGTTCTTC; CDR3aa: CASSSTTLAGSYNEQFF
abundance: NA; d_gene: TRBD1; j_gene: TRBJ1-1; v_gene: TRBV14; CDR3nt: TGTGCCAGCGGGCGACAGGGGAACACTGAAGCTTTCTTT; CDR3aa: CASGRQGNTEAFF
abundance: NA; d_gene: NA; j_gene: TRBJ1-1; v_gene: TRBV19; CDR3nt: TGTGCCAGTGGTATCACAGGGTACACTGAAGCTTTCTTT; CDR3aa: CASGITGYTEAFF
abundance: few; d_gene: NA; j_gene: TRBJ2-5; v_gene: TRBV4-2; CDR3nt: TGTGCCAGCAGCTCGACTAACCAAGAGACCCAGTACTTC; CDR3aa: CASSSTNQETQYF
abundance: NA; d_gene: TRBD1; j_gene: TRBJ2-7; v_gene: TRBV19; CDR3nt: TGTGCCAGTAGTATGGGACAGGGTGCCCACGAGCAGTACTTC; CDR3aa: CASSMGQGAHEQYF
abundance: NA; d_gene: NA; j_gene: TRBJ1-4; v_gene: TRBV4-1; CDR3nt: TGCGCCAGCAGCCAAGATGGGACGGTGGGGGAAAAACTGTTTTTT; CDR3aa: CASSQDGTVGEKLFF
abundance: NA; d_gene: NA; j_gene: TRBJ2-7; v_gene: TRBV28; CDR3nt: TGTGCCAGCACCCGACAGACCTCCTACGAGCAGTACTTC; CDR3aa: CASTRQTSYEQYF
abundance: NA; d_gene: NA; j_gene: TRBJ2-3; v_gene: TRBV27; CDR3nt: TGTGCCAGCAGTTTAGGCCGAGCCACTAGCACAGATACGCAGTATTTT; CDR3aa: CASSLGRATSTDTQYF